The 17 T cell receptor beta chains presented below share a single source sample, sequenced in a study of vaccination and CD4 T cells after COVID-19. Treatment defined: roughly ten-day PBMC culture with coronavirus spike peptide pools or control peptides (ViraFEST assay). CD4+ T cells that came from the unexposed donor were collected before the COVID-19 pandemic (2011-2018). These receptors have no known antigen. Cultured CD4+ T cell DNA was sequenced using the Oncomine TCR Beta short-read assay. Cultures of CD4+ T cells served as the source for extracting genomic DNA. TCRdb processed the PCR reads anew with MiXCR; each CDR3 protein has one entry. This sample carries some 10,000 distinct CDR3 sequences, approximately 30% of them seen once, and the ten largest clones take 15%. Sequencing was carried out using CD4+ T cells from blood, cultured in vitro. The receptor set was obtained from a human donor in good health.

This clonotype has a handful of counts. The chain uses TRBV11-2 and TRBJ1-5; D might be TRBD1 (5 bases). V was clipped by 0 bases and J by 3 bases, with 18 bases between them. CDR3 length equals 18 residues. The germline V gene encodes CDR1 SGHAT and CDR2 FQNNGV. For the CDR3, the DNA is TGTGCCAGCAGCTTAGATCTGAAGGGGCACGGCCCCAATCAGCCCCAGCATTTT. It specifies CASSLDLKGHGPNQPQHF.

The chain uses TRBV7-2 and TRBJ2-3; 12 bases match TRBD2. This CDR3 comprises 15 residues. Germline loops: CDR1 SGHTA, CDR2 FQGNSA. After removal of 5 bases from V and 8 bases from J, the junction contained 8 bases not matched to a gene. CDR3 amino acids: CASSPPLAGGGTQYF. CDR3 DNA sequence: TGTGCCAGCAGCCCCCCGCTAGCGGGAGGGGGTACGCAGTATTTT.

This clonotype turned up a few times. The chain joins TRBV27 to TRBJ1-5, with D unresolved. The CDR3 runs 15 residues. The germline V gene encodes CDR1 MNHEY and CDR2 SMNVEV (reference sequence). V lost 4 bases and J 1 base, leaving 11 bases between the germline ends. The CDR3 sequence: CASSSQRESNQPQHF. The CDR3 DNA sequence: TGTGCCAGCAGTTCCCAGCGCGAGAGCAATCAGCCCCAGCATTTT.

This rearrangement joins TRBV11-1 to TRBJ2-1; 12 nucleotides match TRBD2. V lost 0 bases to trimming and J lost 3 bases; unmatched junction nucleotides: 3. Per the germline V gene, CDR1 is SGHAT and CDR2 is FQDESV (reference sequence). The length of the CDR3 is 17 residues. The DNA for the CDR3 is TGTGCCAGCAGCTTAGCCCGGGGACTAGCGGGCTACAATGAGCAGTTCTTC. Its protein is CASSLARGLAGYNEQFF. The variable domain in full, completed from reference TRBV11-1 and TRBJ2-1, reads EAEVAQSPRYKITEKSQAVAFWCDPISGHATLYWYRQILGQGPELLVQFQDESVVDDSQLPKDRFSAERLKGVDSTLKIQPAELGDSAMYLCASSLARGLAGYNEQFFGPGTRLTVL.

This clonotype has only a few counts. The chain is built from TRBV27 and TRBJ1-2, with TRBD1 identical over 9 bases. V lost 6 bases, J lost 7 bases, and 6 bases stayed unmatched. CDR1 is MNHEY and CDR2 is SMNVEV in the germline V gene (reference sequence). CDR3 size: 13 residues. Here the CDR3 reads CASRDTGGAGYTF. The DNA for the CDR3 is TGTGCCAGCAGGGATACAGGGGGCGCTGGCTACACCTTC.

This chain's CDR3 is CSARWSASGKETQYF. The CDR3 nucleotides are TGCAGTGCTAGATGGTCCGCTAGCGGGAAGGAGACCCAGTACTTC. The V call is TRBV20-1, the J call TRBJ2-5, with TRBD2 identical over 9 bases. Germline lookup yields CDR1 DFQATT and CDR2 SNEGSKA (reference sequence). The CDR3 is made up of 15 amino acids. V lost 2 bases and J lost 5; bases outside the gene matches: 9.

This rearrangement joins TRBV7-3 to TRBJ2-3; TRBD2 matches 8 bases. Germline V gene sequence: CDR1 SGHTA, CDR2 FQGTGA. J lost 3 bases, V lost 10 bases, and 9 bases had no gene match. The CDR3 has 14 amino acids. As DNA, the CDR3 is TGTGCCACCCTGTCCGGGAGGGCTACAGATACGCAGTATTTT. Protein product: CATLSGRATDTQYF. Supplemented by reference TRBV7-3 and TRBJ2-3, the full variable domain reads GAGVSQTPSNKVTEKGKYVELRCDPISGHTALYWYRQSLGQGPEFLIYFQGTGAADDSGLPNDRFFAVRPEGSVSTLKIQRTERGDSAVYLCATLSGRATDTQYFGPGTRLTVL.

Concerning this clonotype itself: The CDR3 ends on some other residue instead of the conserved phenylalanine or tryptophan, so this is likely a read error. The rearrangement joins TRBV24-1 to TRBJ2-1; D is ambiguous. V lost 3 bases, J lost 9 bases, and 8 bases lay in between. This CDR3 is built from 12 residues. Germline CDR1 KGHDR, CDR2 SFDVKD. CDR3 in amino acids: CATSDRSGEQFL. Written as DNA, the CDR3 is TGTGCCACCAGTGATAGATCGGGTGAGCAGTTCCTC.

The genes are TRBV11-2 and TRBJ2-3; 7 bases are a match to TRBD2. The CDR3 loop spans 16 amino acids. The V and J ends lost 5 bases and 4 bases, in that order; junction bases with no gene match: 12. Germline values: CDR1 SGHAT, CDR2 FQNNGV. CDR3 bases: TGTGCCAGCAGCCTTTTAGTGGGAGGGCCCGCAGATACGCAGTATTTT. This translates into CASSLLVGGPADTQYF.

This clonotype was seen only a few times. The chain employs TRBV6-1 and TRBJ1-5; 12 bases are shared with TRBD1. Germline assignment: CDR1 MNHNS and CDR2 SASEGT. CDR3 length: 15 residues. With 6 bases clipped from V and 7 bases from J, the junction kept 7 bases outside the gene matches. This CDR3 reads CASRGTGGAGQPQHF. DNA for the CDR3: TGTGCCAGCAGAGGGACAGGGGGCGCAGGGCAGCCCCAGCATTTT.

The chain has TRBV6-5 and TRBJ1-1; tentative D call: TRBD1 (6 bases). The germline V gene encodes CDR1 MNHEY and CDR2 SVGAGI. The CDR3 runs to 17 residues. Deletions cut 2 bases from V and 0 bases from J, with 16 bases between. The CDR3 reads CASSYASGHFMNTEAFF. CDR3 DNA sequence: TGTGCCAGCAGTTACGCCTCGGGACACTTCATGAACACTGAAGCTTTCTTT.

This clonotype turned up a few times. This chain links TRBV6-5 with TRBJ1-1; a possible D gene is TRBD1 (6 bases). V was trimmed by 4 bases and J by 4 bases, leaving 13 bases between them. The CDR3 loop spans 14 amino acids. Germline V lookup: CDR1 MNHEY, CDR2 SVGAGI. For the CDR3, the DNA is TGTGCCAGCAGTTCCCTTCAGGGGCTCACTGAAGCTTTCTTT. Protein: CASSSLQGLTEAFF.

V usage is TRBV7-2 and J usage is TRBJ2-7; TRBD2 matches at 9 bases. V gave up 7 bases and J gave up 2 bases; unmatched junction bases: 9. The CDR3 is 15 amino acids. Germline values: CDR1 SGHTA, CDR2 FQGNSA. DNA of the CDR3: TGTGCCAGCACCACCACAAGCGGGGGGCCCTACGAGCAGTACTTC. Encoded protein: CASTTTSGGPYEQYF.

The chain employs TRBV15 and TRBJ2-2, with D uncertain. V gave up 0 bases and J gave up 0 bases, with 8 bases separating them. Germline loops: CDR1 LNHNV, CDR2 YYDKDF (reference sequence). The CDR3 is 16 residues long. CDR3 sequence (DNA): TGTGCCACCAGCAGAGATAGAGGTTCGAACACCGGGGAGCTGTTTTTT. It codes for CATSRDRGSNTGELFF.

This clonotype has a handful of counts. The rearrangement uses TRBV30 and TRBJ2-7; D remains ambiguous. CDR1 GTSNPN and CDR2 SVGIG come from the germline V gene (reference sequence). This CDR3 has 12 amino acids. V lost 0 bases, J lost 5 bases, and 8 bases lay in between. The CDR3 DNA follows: TGTGCCTGGAGTGTACTGGGTCACGAGCAGTACTTC. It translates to CAWSVLGHEQYF.

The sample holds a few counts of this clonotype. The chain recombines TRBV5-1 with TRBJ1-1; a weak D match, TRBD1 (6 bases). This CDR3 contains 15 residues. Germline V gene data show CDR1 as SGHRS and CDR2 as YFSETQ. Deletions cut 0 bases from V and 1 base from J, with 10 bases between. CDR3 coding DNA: TGCGCCAGCAGCTTGGGGGGGGCCTCGAACACTGAAGCTTTCTTT. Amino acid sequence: CASSLGGASNTEAFF.

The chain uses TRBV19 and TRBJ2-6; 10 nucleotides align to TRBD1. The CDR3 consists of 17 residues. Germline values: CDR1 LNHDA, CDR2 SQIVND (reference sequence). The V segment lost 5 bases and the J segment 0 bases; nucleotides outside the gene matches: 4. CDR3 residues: CASSPWDRGSGANVLTF. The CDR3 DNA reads TGTGCCAGTAGTCCATGGGACAGGGGCTCTGGGGCCAACGTCCTGACTTTC.